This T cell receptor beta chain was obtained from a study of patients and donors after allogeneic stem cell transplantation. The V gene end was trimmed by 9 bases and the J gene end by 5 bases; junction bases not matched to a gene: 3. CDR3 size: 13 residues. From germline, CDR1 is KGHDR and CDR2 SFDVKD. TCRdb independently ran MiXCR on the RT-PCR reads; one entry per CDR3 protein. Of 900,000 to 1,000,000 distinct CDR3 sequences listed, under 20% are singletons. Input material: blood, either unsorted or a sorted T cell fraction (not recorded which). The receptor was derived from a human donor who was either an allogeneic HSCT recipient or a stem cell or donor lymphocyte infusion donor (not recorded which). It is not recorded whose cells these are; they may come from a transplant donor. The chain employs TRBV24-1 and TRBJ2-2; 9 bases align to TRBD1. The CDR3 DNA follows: TGTGCCACCGGGACAGGGAAGACCGGGGAGCTGTTTTTT. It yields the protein CATGTGKTGELFF.